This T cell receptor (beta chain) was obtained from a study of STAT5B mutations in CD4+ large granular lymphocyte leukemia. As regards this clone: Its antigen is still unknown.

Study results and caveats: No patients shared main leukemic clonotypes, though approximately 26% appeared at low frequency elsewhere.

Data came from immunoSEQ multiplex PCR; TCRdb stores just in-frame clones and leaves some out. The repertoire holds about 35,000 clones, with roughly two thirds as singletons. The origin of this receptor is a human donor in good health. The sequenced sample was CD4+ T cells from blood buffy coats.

CDR3: CASSLDGANTEAFF. CDR3 nucleotide sequence: TGTGCCAGCAGCTTAGACGGGGCGAACACTGAAGCTTTCTTT. The V gene is TRBV7-9, the J gene TRBJ1-1; D is possibly TRBD1 (5 bases). Germline V gives CDR1 SEHNR, CDR2 FQNEAQ (reference sequence). CDR3 length: 14 amino acids. Trimming cost V 1 base and J 1 base, with 7 bases left between them.